This T cell receptor beta chain was retrieved from a study of Ad26.COV2.S vaccination and SARS-CoV-2 variants. Study background: Trial arm assignment for the donor was COV1001 Ad26.COV2.S. Notes on the study in general: With respect to non-spike TCR breadth, vaccine and placebo recipients were similar.

V lost 7 bases and J 4 bases, leaving 17 bases between the germline ends. CDR1 and CDR2 (germline): MNHEY, SVGAGI. This CDR3 region has 14 residues. The table lists this clone with a few counts. The antigen remains undetermined. Treatment noted: some 19 received Ad26.COV2.S at low or high dose, single or two shots; about 5 received placebo; per-sample allocation not given. Sampling occurred on day 63 after the first vaccine or placebo injection. This table comes from immunoSEQ multiplex PCR, and its TCRdb copy is limited to in-frame clones, with some not included. Of roughly 350,000 clones in the sample, about 87% are singletons; the top ten hold 6.4%.

The material was peripheral blood, obtained in a trial of Ad26.COV2.S vaccine versus placebo. The sequence came from a person between 18 and 65 years old who received the Ad26.COV2.S COVID-19 vaccine or a placebo. The chain has TRBV6-5 and TRBJ2-7; a possible D gene is TRBD1 (6 bases). CDR3 nucleotide sequence: TGTGCCAGCAATCACCTCCTCAGGGGATACGAGCAGTACTTC. It translates to CASNHLLRGYEQYF.